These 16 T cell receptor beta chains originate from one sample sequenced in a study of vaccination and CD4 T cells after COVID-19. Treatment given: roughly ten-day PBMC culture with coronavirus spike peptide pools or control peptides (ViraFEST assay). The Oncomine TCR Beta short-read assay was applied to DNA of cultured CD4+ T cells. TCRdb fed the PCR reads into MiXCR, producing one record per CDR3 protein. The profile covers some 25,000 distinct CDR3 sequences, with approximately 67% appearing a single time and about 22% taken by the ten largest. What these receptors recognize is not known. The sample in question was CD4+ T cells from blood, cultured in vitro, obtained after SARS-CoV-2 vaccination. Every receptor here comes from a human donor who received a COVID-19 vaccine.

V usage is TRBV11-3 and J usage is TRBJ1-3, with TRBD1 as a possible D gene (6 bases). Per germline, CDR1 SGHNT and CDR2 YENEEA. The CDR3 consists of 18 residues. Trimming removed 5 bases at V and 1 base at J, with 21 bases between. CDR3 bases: TGTGCCAGCAGCAACCCGGGGGCGGGTTTATCGTCTGGAAACACCATATATTTT. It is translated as CASSNPGAGLSSGNTIYF.

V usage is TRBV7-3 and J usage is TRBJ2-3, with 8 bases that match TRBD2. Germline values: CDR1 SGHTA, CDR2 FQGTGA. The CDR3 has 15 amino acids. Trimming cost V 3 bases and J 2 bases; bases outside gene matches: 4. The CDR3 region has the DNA TGTGCCAGCAGCTTGGGTAGCGGGATCACAGATACGCAGTATTTT. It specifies CASSLGSGITDTQYF.

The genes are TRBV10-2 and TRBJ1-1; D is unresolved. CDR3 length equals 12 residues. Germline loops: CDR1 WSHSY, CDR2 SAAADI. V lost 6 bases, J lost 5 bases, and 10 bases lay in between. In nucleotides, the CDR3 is TGCGCCAGCAGCGGTGAATGGACTGAAGCTTTCTTT. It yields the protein CASSGEWTEAFF.

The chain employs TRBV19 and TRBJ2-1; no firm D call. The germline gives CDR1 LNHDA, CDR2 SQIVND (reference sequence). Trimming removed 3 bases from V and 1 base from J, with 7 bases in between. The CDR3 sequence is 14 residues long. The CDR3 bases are TGTGCCAGTAGTATGAGCGTTTCCTACAATGAGCAGTTCTTC. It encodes CASSMSVSYNEQFF.

The DNA for the CDR3 is TGTGCCAGCAGAAGGCTGGGGTCCTCCTACGAGCAGTACTTC. Its protein product is CASRRLGSSYEQYF. The rearrangement links TRBV2 to TRBJ2-7; D uncertain. V lost 6 bases, J lost 0 bases, and 12 bases lay in between. There are 14 residues in the CDR3. CDR1 is SNHLY and CDR2 is FYNNEI in the germline V gene.

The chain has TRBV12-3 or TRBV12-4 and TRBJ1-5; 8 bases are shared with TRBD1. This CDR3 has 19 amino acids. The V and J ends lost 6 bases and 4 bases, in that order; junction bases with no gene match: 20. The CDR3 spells CASRPAGQGRQGRNQPQHF. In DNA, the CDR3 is TGTGCCAGCAGACCCGCTGGACAGGGACGTCAGGGACGGAATCAGCCCCAGCATTTT.

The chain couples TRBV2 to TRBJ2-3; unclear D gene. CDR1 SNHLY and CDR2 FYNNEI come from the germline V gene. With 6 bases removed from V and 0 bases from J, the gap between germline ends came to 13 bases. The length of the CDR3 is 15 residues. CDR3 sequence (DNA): TGTGCCAGCAGCCAGGATATGGCTAGCACAGATACGCAGTATTTT. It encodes CASSQDMASTDTQYF.

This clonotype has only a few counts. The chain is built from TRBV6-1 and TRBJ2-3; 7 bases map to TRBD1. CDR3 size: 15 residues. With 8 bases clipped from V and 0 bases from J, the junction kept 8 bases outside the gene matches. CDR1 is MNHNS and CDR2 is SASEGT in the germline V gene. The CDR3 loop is CASQTQGISTDTQYF. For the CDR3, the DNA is TGTGCCAGCCAGACACAGGGGATTAGCACAGATACGCAGTATTTT.

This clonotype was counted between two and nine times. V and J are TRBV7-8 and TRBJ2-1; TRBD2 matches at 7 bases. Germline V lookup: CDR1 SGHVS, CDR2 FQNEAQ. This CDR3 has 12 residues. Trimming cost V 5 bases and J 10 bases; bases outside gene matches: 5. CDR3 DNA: TGTGCCAGCAGCCCCTCTAGCGGAGAGCAGTTCTTC. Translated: CASSPSSGEQFF. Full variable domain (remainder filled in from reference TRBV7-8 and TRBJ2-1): GAGVSQSPRYKVAKRGQDVALRCDPISGHVSLFWYQQALGQGPEFLTYFQNEAQLDKSGLPSDRFFAERPEGSVSTLKIQRTQQEDSAVYLCASSPSSGEQFFGPGTRLTVL.

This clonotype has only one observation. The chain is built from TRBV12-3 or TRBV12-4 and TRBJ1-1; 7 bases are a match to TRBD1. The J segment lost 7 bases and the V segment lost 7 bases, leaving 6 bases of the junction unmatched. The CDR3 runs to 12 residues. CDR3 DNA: TGTGCCAGCACCACAGGGGTGGGTGAAGCTTTCTTT. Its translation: CASTTGVGEAFF.

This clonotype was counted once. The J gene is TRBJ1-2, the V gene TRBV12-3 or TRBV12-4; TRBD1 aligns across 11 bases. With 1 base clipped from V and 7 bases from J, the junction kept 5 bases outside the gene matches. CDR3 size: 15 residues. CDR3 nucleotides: TGTGCCAGCAGTTTAGATAGGGACAGGGGGTCTGGCTACACCTTC. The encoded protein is CASSLDRDRGSGYTF.

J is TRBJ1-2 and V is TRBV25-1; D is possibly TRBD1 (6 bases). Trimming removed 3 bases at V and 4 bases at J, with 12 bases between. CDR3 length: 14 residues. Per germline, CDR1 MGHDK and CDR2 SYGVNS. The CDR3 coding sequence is TGTGCCAGCAGTGAGGGGGGCGCCTTCTATGGCTACACCTTC. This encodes CASSEGGAFYGYTF.

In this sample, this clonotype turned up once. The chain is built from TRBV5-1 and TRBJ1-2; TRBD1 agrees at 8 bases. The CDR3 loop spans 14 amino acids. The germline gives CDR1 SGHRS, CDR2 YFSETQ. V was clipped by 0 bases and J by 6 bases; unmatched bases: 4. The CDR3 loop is CASSLVGQGDGYTF. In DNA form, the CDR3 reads TGCGCCAGCAGCTTGGTCGGACAGGGAGATGGCTACACCTTC.

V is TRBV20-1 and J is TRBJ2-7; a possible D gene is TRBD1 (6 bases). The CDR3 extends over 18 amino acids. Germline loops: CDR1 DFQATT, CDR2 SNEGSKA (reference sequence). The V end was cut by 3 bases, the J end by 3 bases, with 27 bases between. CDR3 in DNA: TGCAGTGCTAGGGTCGCGGCCAGATCCGGGACATCTCTCTACGAGCAGTACTTC. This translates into CSARVAARSGTSLYEQYF.

The CDR3 spells CAWSPRENSPLHF. The DNA for the CDR3 is TGTGCCTGGAGTCCGAGGGAGAATTCACCCCTCCACTTT. The gene calls are TRBV30 and TRBJ1-6; D not certain. CDR1 and CDR2 from the germline V gene are GTSNPN and SVGIG (reference sequence). Trimming pared 2 bases from V and 7 bases from J, leaving 9 bases between. The CDR3 extends over 13 amino acids.

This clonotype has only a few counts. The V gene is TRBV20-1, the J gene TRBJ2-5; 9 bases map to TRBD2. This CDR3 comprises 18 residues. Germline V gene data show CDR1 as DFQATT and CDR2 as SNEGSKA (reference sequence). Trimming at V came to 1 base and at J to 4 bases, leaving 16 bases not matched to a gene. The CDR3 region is CSARAPQAGGGAGETQYF. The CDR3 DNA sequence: TGCAGTGCTAGAGCACCCCAGGCGGGCGGGGGGGCCGGAGAGACCCAGTACTTC.